These 14 T cell receptor beta chains were sequenced from one sample in a study of blood T cell repertoires in COVID-19. The repertoire was sequenced with immunoSEQ multiplex PCR; TCRdb's copy has only in-frame clones and lacks some. Of nearly 90,000 clones in the sample, roughly 88% were seen once. Sequenced input: peripheral blood. All receptors come from a man between 18 and 29 years old with COVID-19, enrolled during active disease.

The CDR3 DNA reads TGCGCCAGCAGCTTGGATTTGTTTAGCTATGGCTACACCTTC. Translating it yields CASSLDLFSYGYTF. The chain carries TRBV5-1 and TRBJ1-2; D gene ambiguous. V was trimmed by 0 bases and J by 4 bases, leaving 10 bases between them. Germline V lookup: CDR1 SGHRS, CDR2 YFSETQ. The length of the CDR3 is 14 residues.

The chain has TRBV7-2 and TRBJ2-1, with a possible D match to TRBD1 (5 bases). The germline CDR1 and CDR2 sequences are SGHTA and FQGNSA. The CDR3 length is 13 residues. V gave up 3 bases and J gave up 7 bases, with 10 bases separating them. CDR3 DNA sequence: TGTGCCAGCAGCTTGGGGCAGTATAATGAGCAGTTCTTC. Translated, it gives CASSLGQYNEQFF.

J is TRBJ2-5 and V is TRBV9; 11 bases match TRBD1. The CDR3 runs 15 residues. Germline V gene lookup returns CDR1 SGDLS and CDR2 YYNGEE. J was trimmed by 5 bases and V by 6 bases; bases with no gene match: 9. CDR3 in amino acids: CASTRGDRGMETQYF. CDR3 in DNA: TGTGCCAGCACCCGGGGGGACAGGGGGATGGAGACCCAGTACTTC.

The CDR3 reads CASSRGQGDSPLHF. CDR3 in DNA: TGTGCCAGCAGTCGAGGACAGGGTGATTCACCCCTCCACTTT. J is TRBJ1-6 and V is TRBV13, with 8 bases that match TRBD1. CDR1 and CDR2 (germline): PRHDT, FYEKMQ (reference sequence). The CDR3 has 14 amino acids. After removal of 6 bases from V and 8 bases from J, the junction contained 6 bases not matched to a gene.

There are a few counts of this clone. The rearrangement joins TRBV5-1 to TRBJ2-7; 9 positions match TRBD1. The V and J ends lost 4 bases and 5 bases, in that order; junction bases with no gene match: 7. The CDR3 is 14 residues long. Per the germline V gene, CDR1 is SGHRS and CDR2 is YFSETQ. The CDR3 spells CASSPGTGNDEQYF. CDR3 DNA sequence: TGCGCCAGCAGCCCTGGGACAGGGAACGACGAGCAGTACTTC.

The chain combines TRBV7-2 with TRBJ1-4; D is ambiguous. Trimming pared 5 bases from V and 0 bases from J, leaving 7 bases between. CDR1 SGHTA and CDR2 FQGNSA come from the germline V gene. The CDR3 extends over 14 amino acids. CDR3 in DNA: TGTGCCAGCAGCCTACCTGCAACTAATGAAAAACTGTTTTTT. Translated: CASSLPATNEKLFF.

This chain connects TRBV10-1 to TRBJ2-7; 11 bases fit TRBD2. CDR1 and CDR2 from the germline V gene are WNHNN and SYGVQD (reference sequence). This CDR3 is built from 15 residues. With 3 bases clipped from V and 9 bases from J, the junction kept 10 bases outside the gene matches. The CDR3 DNA follows: TGCGCCAGCAGTGACCTAACTAGCGGGGGCCGTCGGCAGTACTTC. Protein: CASSDLTSGGRRQYF.

This clone was picked up one time. The rearrangement uses TRBV15 and TRBJ2-1; D is possibly TRBD1 (5 bases). Between the trimmed V and J ends, which lost 0 bases and 14 bases, there was a span of 14 bases. This CDR3 is 13 amino acids long. The germline gives CDR1 LNHNV, CDR2 YYDKDF (reference sequence). The CDR3 sequence is CATSREGLVRKFF. CDR3 nucleotide sequence: TGTGCCACCAGCAGAGAGGGGCTAGTTCGTAAGTTCTTC.

The chain has TRBV29-1 and TRBJ2-7; D is ambiguous. There are 14 residues in the CDR3. Germline CDR1 is SQVTM and CDR2 is ANQGSEA. Trimming removed 5 bases from V and 4 bases from J, with 18 bases in between. The CDR3 reads CSVTTPKRPYEQYF. CDR3 in DNA: TGCAGCGTTACCACTCCGAAGCGACCTTACGAGCAGTACTTC.

The gene calls are TRBV9 and TRBJ2-5, with a possible D match to TRBD1 (6 bases). The germline V and J ends were trimmed by 4 bases and 5 bases, with 15 bases remaining between them. The CDR3 totals 14 residues. Per germline, CDR1 SGDLS and CDR2 YYNGEE. This chain's CDR3 is CASSTPGVGETQYF. CDR3 DNA sequence: TGTGCCAGCAGCACCCCAGGGGTCGGGGAGACCCAGTACTTC.

This chain links TRBV28 with TRBJ1-5; 9 bases match TRBD1. Looked up from germline, CDR1 is MDHEN and CDR2 is SYDVKM. Losses at the gene ends were 3 bases for V and 7 bases for J; bases not matched to a gene: 10. CDR3 length: 16 residues. CDR3 in amino acids: CASSFPPQGARQPQHF. As DNA, the CDR3 is TGTGCCAGCAGTTTCCCCCCACAGGGGGCAAGACAGCCCCAGCATTTT.

The chain uses TRBV19 and TRBJ2-1, with 8 positions matching TRBD2. Germline V gene data show CDR1 as LNHDA and CDR2 as SQIVND (reference sequence). This CDR3 contains 16 residues. J was trimmed by 4 bases and V by 6 bases; bases with no gene match: 11. The CDR3 nucleotides read TGTGCCAGTAGCTTCTCGGGCGGGAGGAGTTACAATGAGCAGTTCTTC. It codes for CASSFSGGRSYNEQFF.

This clone appeared a single time. The V gene is TRBV4-1, the J gene TRBJ2-3; D is perhaps TRBD1 (6 bases). CDR1 is MGHRA and CDR2 is YSYEKL in the germline V gene. The V end lost 3 bases, the J end lost 1 base, and 14 bases lay between the germline ends. There are 16 residues in the CDR3. CDR3 DNA sequence: TGCGCCAGCAGCCAGACGCTCCACAGGGGCACAGATACGCAGTATTTT. The encoded protein is CASSQTLHRGTDTQYF.

The chain links TRBV28 to TRBJ1-6; 7 nucleotides align to TRBD1. This CDR3 has 14 amino acids. CDR1 and CDR2 (germline): MDHEN, SYDVKM. Trimming took 4 bases from V and 7 from J; bases not matched to a gene: 4. The CDR3 DNA reads as TGTGCCAGCAGTTCTAGACAGGGAAATTCACCCCTCCACTTT. Amino acids: CASSSRQGNSPLHF.